One sample yielded the 14 T cell receptor beta chains listed below, sequenced in a study of T cells after posttransplantation cyclophosphamide (dated by TCRdb to the mid-2010s). The control cohort was around eleven patients given myeloablative marrow transplants with methotrexate plus a calcineurin inhibitor, sampled 1 year after transplant. The library was built by means of the immunoSEQ multiplex PCR assay. TCRdb's version of the immuneACCESS table is confined to in-frame rearrangements and falls short of the full clone set. An unresolved V gene accounts for under half of the shortfall where checked; the remainder is of unknown origin. The sample table contains fewer than 25,000 clones; only one count was recorded for about 90% of them. The ten largest make up under 9.5% of the sample. The sample consisted of PBMCs, taken after an allogeneic stem cell transplant with a calcineurin inhibitor and methotrexate. These TCRs come from a female patient in her fifties who received an allogeneic stem cell transplant from an unrelated donor, was CMV-positive, and had chronic GVHD only. Following a transplant, some T lymphocytes may have been derived from the graft donor.

The chain couples TRBV27 to TRBJ2-7; D is perhaps TRBD2 (7 bases). CDR3 length: 15 residues. Germline loops: CDR1 MNHEY, CDR2 SMNVEV (reference sequence). The ends were cut back, 0 bases at V and 9 bases at J, with 18 bases in the middle. DNA of the CDR3: TGTGCCAGCAGTTTATCGGGGGGGGGCCAAGGAGGGCAGTACTTC. It translates to CASSLSGGGQGGQYF.

The chain's CDR3 is CASSARTGGIGNTIYF. In DNA, the CDR3 is TGTGCCAGCAGCGCGCGGACAGGGGGCATTGGAAACACCATATATTTT. The chain joins TRBV5-8 to TRBJ1-3; 11 nucleotides line up with TRBD1. Germline values: CDR1 SGHTS, CDR2 YDEGEE. V was pared by 4 bases and J by 3 bases, with 6 bases of the junction left unmatched. The CDR3 consists of 16 residues.

The rearrangement joins TRBV19 to TRBJ2-1; 10 bases match TRBD2. Losses at the gene ends were 7 bases for V and 4 bases for J; bases not matched to a gene: 13. The germline gives CDR1 LNHDA, CDR2 SQIVND (reference sequence). The CDR3 has 17 residues. The CDR3 reads CASTGASGSSLYNEQFF. As DNA, the CDR3 is TGTGCCAGTACTGGGGCTAGCGGGAGCTCTCTTTACAATGAGCAGTTCTTC.

The chain uses TRBV28 and TRBJ2-5; 8 bases agree with TRBD1. Germline CDR1 is MDHEN and CDR2 is SYDVKM. V was pared by 6 bases and J by 3 bases, with 18 bases of the junction left unmatched. CDR3 size: 18 residues. CDR3: CASSYLGQGTRKEETQYF. CDR3 DNA: TGTGCCAGCAGCTACCTCGGACAGGGTACTCGCAAGGAAGAGACCCAGTACTTC.

This clone was counted once. The J gene is TRBJ2-1, the V gene TRBV5-1, with 11 bases identical to TRBD2. The germline gives CDR1 SGHRS, CDR2 YFSETQ. CDR3 length: 15 amino acids. V gave up 0 bases and J gave up 8 bases; unmatched junction bases: 4. The CDR3 DNA sequence: TGCGCCAGCAGCTTGGTGACTAGCGGGAACCATGAGCAGTTCTTC. This encodes CASSLVTSGNHEQFF.

V is TRBV9 and J is TRBJ2-5; tentatively, D is TRBD2 (5 bases). The CDR3 totals 15 residues. Trimming took 0 bases from V and 1 from J, leaving 10 bases between them. CDR1 SGDLS and CDR2 YYNGEE come from the germline V gene. In nucleotides, the CDR3 is TGTGCCAGCAGCGTAGCTGAGGCGGGCCAAGAGACCCAGTACTTC. It is translated as CASSVAEAGQETQYF. Using reference TRBV9 and TRBJ2-5 for the parts outside the CDR3, the full variable domain is DSGVTQTPKHLITATGQRVTLRCSPRSGDLSVYWYQQSLDQGLQFLIQYYNGEERAKGNILERFSAQQFPDLHSELNLSSLELGDSALYFCASSVAEAGQETQYFGPGTRLLVL.

The V gene is TRBV6-5, the J gene TRBJ1-2; D may be TRBD1 (5 bases). Germline V CDR1 and CDR2: MNHEY, SVGAGI. The ends were cut back, 8 bases at V and 1 base at J, with 17 bases in the middle. The CDR3 extends over 15 amino acids. This CDR3 reads CASFSGPPFNYGYTF. CDR3 nucleotides: TGTGCCAGCTTCTCAGGGCCGCCGTTTAACTATGGCTACACCTTC.

The gene calls are TRBV27 and TRBJ2-1; a possible D gene is TRBD2 (6 bases). The CDR3 covers 15 residues. CDR1 is MNHEY and CDR2 is SMNVEV in the germline V gene (reference sequence). Trimming left V 5 bases short and J 0 bases short, with 11 bases between. CDR3 residues: CASSVGGSSYNEQFF. The CDR3 DNA reads TGTGCCAGCAGTGTGGGGGGAAGCTCCTACAATGAGCAGTTCTTC.

This chain connects TRBV28 to TRBJ1-5; D gene ambiguous. The ends were cut back, 5 bases at V and 1 base at J, with 12 bases in the middle. Germline lookup yields CDR1 MDHEN and CDR2 SYDVKM. The CDR3 contains 15 residues. This chain's CDR3 is CASSPSSGSNQPQHF. As DNA, the CDR3 is TGTGCCAGCAGTCCGTCCTCCGGGAGCAATCAGCCCCAGCATTTT.

V gene TRBV4-1 combines with J gene TRBJ1-5; D perhaps matches TRBD1 (6 bases). CDR1 and CDR2 (germline): MGHRA, YSYEKL. There are 15 residues in the CDR3. The ends were cut back, 3 bases at V and 3 bases at J, with 12 bases in the middle. The CDR3 region has the DNA TGCGCCAGCAGCCACCAGGACAGTTACAATCAGCCCCAGCATTTT. It is translated as CASSHQDSYNQPQHF.

The chain employs TRBV15 and TRBJ2-7; no firm D call. V was cut by 0 bases and J by 7 bases, with 10 bases left in between. This CDR3 has 13 residues. The germline gives CDR1 LNHNV, CDR2 YYDKDF (reference sequence). CDR3 sequence: CATSRDYGAEQYF. The DNA for the CDR3 is TGTGCCACCAGCAGAGATTATGGTGCGGAGCAGTACTTC. The full variable domain, rest sourced from reference TRBV15 and TRBJ2-7, is DAMVIQNPRYQVTQFGKPVTLSCSQTLNHNVMYWYQQKSSQAPKLLFHYYDKDFNNEADTPDNFQSRRPNTSFCFLDIRSPGLGDTAMYLCATSRDYGAEQYFGPGTRLTVT.

This clone was observed a handful of times. The chain is built from TRBV21-1 and TRBJ2-3; the DNA was not used to check the table's D call, TRBD1. TRBV21-1 is reported as a pseudogene. The CDR3 is 15 residues long. CDR3 nucleotide sequence: TGTGCCAGCAGCAACAAGGACAGGTGGGTGGATACGCAGTATTTT. Protein product: CASSNKDRWVDTQYF.

The gene calls are TRBV7-3 and TRBJ2-2; D is possibly TRBD2 (6 bases). Trimming left V 1 base short and J 4 bases short, with 13 bases between. Germline V lookup: CDR1 SGHTA, CDR2 FQGTGA. The CDR3 runs to 16 residues. CDR3 coding DNA: TGTGCCAGCAGCTTAAATCCGGGAGCCCGCACCGGGGAGCTGTTTTTT. Amino acid sequence: CASSLNPGARTGELFF.

This chain joins TRBV20-1 and TRBJ1-1; a weak D match, TRBD1 (6 bases). V dropped 5 bases and J dropped 8 bases, with 12 bases sitting between them. Germline assignment: CDR1 DFQATT and CDR2 SNEGSKA (reference sequence). The CDR3 spans 11 residues. The CDR3 region is CSAAGVFEAFF. CDR3 bases: TGCAGTGCTGCAGGGGTTTTCGAAGCTTTCTTT.